This T cell receptor beta chain was sequenced for a study of blood T cell repertoires in COVID-19. Across the whole study: Sites in the United States, Italy and Spain provided acute and convalescent COVID-19 samples. From T cells, B-cell-depleted T cells, or PBMCs came the material, which was cDNA or gDNA.

This CDR3 region has 15 residues. Followed over time, Seattle patients had been enrolled while infection was active. Here immunoSEQ multiplex PCR was the method, and the copy in TCRdb shows in-frame clones only, minus some. In the table there are about 210,000 clones, about 84% of which are singletons. The sample comprised peripheral blood. V gene TRBV12-2 combines with J gene TRBJ2-7; no DNA check was done on the table's D call, TRBD1. TRBV12-2 is reported as a pseudogene. The sequence was obtained from an elderly woman with COVID-19, enrolled during active disease. This chain's CDR3 is CASRYRVSGAYEQYF. CDR3 DNA: TGTGCAAGTCGCTACAGGGTTTCAGGGGCCTACGAGCAGTACTTC.